This is a list of T cell receptor beta chains from one sample in a study of regulatory T cells in long-lasting Graves disease. MiXCR was run by TCRdb on the multiplex PCR reads, yielding one entry per CDR3 protein. There are about 360,000 distinct CDR3 sequences in the sample; 15% to 20% occur only once, and roughly a fifth lies in the top ten. The same sample was also studied in work on T cells in Graves' hyperthyroidism and ophthalmopathy.

Here the sequenced sample was peripheral blood mononuclear cells (PBMCs), taken at new diagnosis, from a patient treated with antithyroid drugs. These receptors came from a woman younger than 35 with Graves disease. Each CDR3 is given without its conserved first and last residue. Each record gives: V gene, J gene, CDR3 protein.

V gene: TRBV4-1
J gene: TRBJ2-7
CDR3 protein: ASSQDSRTSGEYEQY

V gene: TRBV12-3/TRBV12-4
J gene: TRBJ1-4
CDR3 protein: ASSLLRGRQEKLF

V gene: TRBV29-1
J gene: TRBJ2-1
CDR3 protein: SAGLVQGGRDYNEQF

V gene: TRBV5-5
J gene: TRBJ1-4
CDR3 protein: ASSSSPMEGYEKLF

V gene: TRBV2
J gene: TRBJ2-7
CDR3 protein: ASRSEDRLTYEQY

V gene: TRBV12-3/TRBV12-4
J gene: TRBJ1-1
CDR3 protein: ASSPGTGGNTEAF

V gene: TRBV19
J gene: TRBJ2-1
CDR3 protein: ASTPIGQSPGYNEQF

V gene: TRBV12-3/TRBV12-4
J gene: TRBJ2-5
CDR3 protein: ASSLAGRRQTQY

V gene: TRBV5-1
J gene: TRBJ2-3
CDR3 protein: ASSRAGLGGDTQY

V gene: TRBV19
J gene: TRBJ1-1
CDR3 protein: ASSPSGGSNTEAF

V gene: TRBV2
J gene: TRBJ1-1
CDR3 protein: ASRAWANTEAF

V gene: TRBV11-2
J gene: TRBJ2-7
CDR3 protein: ASSLGNEQY

V gene: TRBV5-1
J gene: TRBJ1-1
CDR3 protein: ASSDPGNTEAF

V gene: TRBV6-1
J gene: TRBJ1-2
CDR3 protein: ASSERGGGAYGYT

V gene: TRBV13
J gene: TRBJ1-1
CDR3 protein: ASSLDQRMNTEAF

V gene: TRBV11-2
J gene: TRBJ2-1
CDR3 protein: ASSRLNAQF

V gene: TRBV18
J gene: TRBJ1-5
CDR3 protein: ASSPERGIQPQH

V gene: TRBV12-3/TRBV12-4
J gene: TRBJ2-3
CDR3 protein: ASAHVGDTDTQY

V gene: TRBV29-1
J gene: TRBJ1-2
CDR3 protein: SVNYRGRFGYT

V gene: TRBV2
J gene: TRBJ2-7
CDR3 protein: ASSGSERDDLYEQY

V gene: TRBV28
J gene: TRBJ1-1
CDR3 protein: ATTPGVNTEAF

V gene: TRBV6-1
J gene: TRBJ2-7
CDR3 protein: ASRKTGSHEQY

V gene: TRBV5-1
J gene: TRBJ2-7
CDR3 protein: ASSPHPGEQY

V gene: TRBV29-1
J gene: TRBJ2-2
CDR3 protein: SVSTSGTGELF

V gene: TRBV20-1
J gene: TRBJ2-5
CDR3 protein: SAPTALGKTQY

V gene: TRBV6-2/TRBV6-3
J gene: TRBJ2-1
CDR3 protein: ASSITEVNEQF

V gene: TRBV11-2
J gene: TRBJ2-1
CDR3 protein: ASSSGLAGTEQF

V gene: TRBV6-1
J gene: TRBJ1-5
CDR3 protein: ASVSQGTGNQPQH

V gene: TRBV7-3
J gene: TRBJ2-3
CDR3 protein: ASSPTGSDTDTQY

V gene: TRBV29-1
J gene: TRBJ2-7
CDR3 protein: SVRTDHYEQY

V gene: TRBV6-2/TRBV6-3
J gene: TRBJ2-1
CDR3 protein: ASSLRLAGGPRGNEQF

V gene: TRBV19
J gene: TRBJ2-1
CDR3 protein: ASSSGWLTGNNEQF

V gene: TRBV12-3/TRBV12-4
J gene: TRBJ1-1
CDR3 protein: ASSLEGIQAF

V gene: TRBV9
J gene: TRBJ2-5
CDR3 protein: ASSVAAHRETQY

V gene: TRBV4-2
J gene: TRBJ2-1
CDR3 protein: ASSQGSGTSDNEQF

V gene: TRBV27
J gene: TRBJ1-5
CDR3 protein: ASSLSFRQPQH

V gene: TRBV5-1
J gene: TRBJ2-1
CDR3 protein: ASRPGTSVSYNEQF

V gene: TRBV4-1
J gene: TRBJ2-7
CDR3 protein: ASSQTLAGGYEQY

V gene: TRBV19
J gene: TRBJ2-7
CDR3 protein: ASSLTWRDTWKPYEQY

V gene: TRBV7-9
J gene: TRBJ2-2
CDR3 protein: ASRLGAGTNTGELF

V gene: TRBV2
J gene: TRBJ2-2
CDR3 protein: ASTPTGTALTGELF

V gene: TRBV9
J gene: TRBJ1-3
CDR3 protein: ASSGSAGFRNTIY

V gene: TRBV5-1
J gene: TRBJ1-2
CDR3 protein: ASSLFQGAIGYT

V gene: TRBV5-6
J gene: TRBJ2-7
CDR3 protein: ASSLSREQY

V gene: TRBV24-1
J gene: TRBJ2-1
CDR3 protein: ATSDWGTSDEQF

V gene: TRBV3-1
J gene: TRBJ2-7
CDR3 protein: ASSQDRSGEQY

V gene: TRBV5-6
J gene: TRBJ1-1
CDR3 protein: ASSPGAMGAF

V gene: TRBV5-1
J gene: TRBJ2-1
CDR3 protein: ASSLDDRGPYNEQF